The table lists the clone carrying this T cell receptor beta chain with many counts. Its antigen is undetermined. The data stem from a study of blood T cells in healthy people across ages. PCR was performed a second time for roughly 7 to 11 cycles using a sample-barcoded 5' primer and a J-beta primer mix. A template-switch adaptor that had 12 random nucleotides put a tag on each cDNA molecule. In TCRdb, the 5' RACE reads were re-called with MiXCR into one record per CDR3 protein. The data show about 800,000 distinct CDR3 sequences, with about 62% seen just once and about 20% held by the top ten. Regarding the study as a whole: A strong correlation between TCR beta diversity and naive T cell percentage was seen. The diversity estimates, figures obtained from one million T cells, were considered underestimates.

Germline loops: CDR1 MNHEY, CDR2 SMNVEV (reference sequence). V gave up 7 bases and J gave up 0 bases, with 8 bases separating them. The CDR3 sequence is 13 residues long. This sequence originates from a young man in good health. Sequenced sample: blood. The chain has TRBV27 and TRBJ2-3; D uncertain. CDR3 DNA: TGTGCCAGCACGCGGACGAGCACAGATACGCAGTATTTT. Translated: CASTRTSTDTQYF.